The rows below give T cell receptor beta chains drawn from one sample of a study of shared clonotypes between healthy human individuals. Generated by immunoSEQ multiplex PCR, the TCRdb table keeps only in-frame clones and is missing some. This table has just over 2,000,000 clones, around 96% appearing once. Specimen: naive CD8+ T cells sorted from blood. These TCRs come from a man younger than 35 in good health. Both conserved end residues are part of each CDR3. A D gene is named only where the DNA matches it firmly. Expanded clones are given a class, and other clones once, few, many or no size at all.

clone size	V gene	D gene	J gene	CDR3 protein	CDR3 DNA
NA	TRBV16	NA	TRBJ1-1	CASSQGGRTEAFF	TGTGCCAGCAGCCAGGGGGGCAGGACTGAAGCTTTCTTT
NA	TRBV10-3	NA	TRBJ1-1	CAISPIGLNTEAFF	TGTGCCATCAGTCCAATTGGGTTGAACACTGAAGCTTTCTTT
once	TRBV5-6	NA	TRBJ2-2	CASINRRGLTETGELFF	TGTGCCAGCATAAACCGCAGGGGATTGACAGAAACCGGGGAGCTGTTTTTT
NA	TRBV6-5	NA	TRBJ2-7	CASSYLYRLYSYEQYF	TGTGCCAGCAGTTACCTCTATAGATTGTACTCCTACGAGCAGTACTTC
NA	TRBV6-6	NA	TRBJ2-7	CASSYSEPSYEQYF	TGTGCCAGCAGTTACTCGGAACCCTCCTACGAGCAGTACTTC
NA	TRBV28	NA	TRBJ2-1	CASSIPSTFNEQFF	TGTGCCAGCAGTATCCCGTCGACCTTCAATGAGCAGTTCTTC
NA	TRBV19	TRBD1	TRBJ2-7	CASTSIRAGTGIDEQYF	TGTGCCAGTACCAGTATAAGAGCCGGGACAGGGATTGATGAGCAGTACTTC
NA	TRBV13	NA	TRBJ2-7	CASSEGTGLREQYF	TGTGCCAGCAGCGAAGGGACGGGGCTCCGCGAGCAGTACTTC
NA	TRBV27	NA	TRBJ2-1	CASSWDGYNEQFF	TGTGCCAGCAGTTGGGACGGCTACAATGAGCAGTTCTTC
NA	TRBV5-4	TRBD2	TRBJ2-1	CASSPLAGGPINEQFF	TGTGCCAGCAGCCCCCTAGCGGGAGGGCCCATCAATGAGCAGTTCTTC
NA	TRBV6-5	TRBD1	TRBJ2-1	CASSLQGAAYNEQFF	TGTGCCAGCAGCCTACAGGGGGCTGCCTACAATGAGCAGTTCTTC
NA	TRBV25-1	NA	TRBJ1-2	CASSGEGLGGYGYTF	TGTGCCAGCAGTGGGGAGGGCCTAGGAGGCTATGGCTACACCTTC
NA	TRBV30	NA	TRBJ1-4	CAWGTGHNEKLFF	TGTGCCTGGGGGACGGGCCACAATGAAAAACTGTTTTTT
NA	TRBV27	NA	TRBJ2-1	CASSPIEFRNEQFF	TGTGCCAGCAGTCCCATAGAATTCCGGAATGAGCAGTTCTTC
NA	TRBV2	NA	TRBJ2-2	CASSDETRNTGELFF	TGTGCCAGCAGTGATGAGACTAGGAACACCGGGGAGCTGTTTTTT
NA	TRBV4-1	NA	TRBJ2-2	CASSPSKNTGELFF	TGCGCCAGCAGCCCCTCCAAGAACACCGGGGAGCTGTTTTTT
NA	TRBV9	NA	TRBJ2-5	CASSVGERETQYF	TGTGCCAGCAGCGTAGGGGAAAGAGAGACCCAGTACTTC